This T cell receptor (beta chain) was identified in a study of cytomegalovirus exposure and HLA in healthy donors. Overall study: The 95 to 150 validation repertoires used a platform that matched the one used for the approximately 690 first-cohort repertoires, as a later analysis reported.

To note about this clone: Its cognate antigen is unknown.

Study-level findings and limits: The classifier was said to identify cytomegalovirus status with high specificity and sensitivity. For most TCR sequences rarity was the rule, although some public TCRs occurred in many donors.

Germline CDR1 and CDR2: SEHNR and FQNEAQ (reference sequence). The CDR3 spans 15 residues. V lost 5 bases, J lost 3 bases, and 4 bases stayed unmatched. Repertoires were generated with immunoSEQ multiplex PCR, while TCRdb's copy carries only in-frame clones and drops some. Of tens of thousands of clones listed, almost 95% are singletons. The gene calls are TRBV7-9 and TRBJ2-2, with 9 nucleotides matching TRBD1. The sequence derives from a man between 18 and 35 years old in good health and CMV-seronegative. Sequenced input: PBMCs. The CDR3 loop is CASSHRGLDTGELFF. The CDR3 DNA follows: TGTGCCAGCAGCCACAGGGGGCTTGACACCGGGGAGCTGTTTTTT.